The 24 T cell receptor beta chains below were found in one sample sequenced in a study of blood T cell repertoires in COVID-19 (dated by TCRdb to 2018 to 2020). Library preparation was by the immunoSEQ multiplex PCR assay. TCRdb stores this immuneACCESS table with in-frame sequences only. Part of the clones is absent; in the studies checked, under half of the shortfall reflects unresolved V genes, and no reason is known for the rest. The sample includes some 180,000 clones, with around 83% observed a single time. Around 3.1% of the sample lies in the top ten. Sample: PBMCs or T cells enriched from blood (not recorded which). These receptor sequences come from a woman in her 30s who had been exposed to COVID-19.

The chain carries TRBV4-1 and TRBJ1-2; unclear D gene. V dropped 2 bases and J dropped 8 bases, with 21 bases sitting between them. CDR3 length: 16 residues. In germline, CDR1 is MGHRA, CDR2 YSYEKL. The CDR3 reads CASSQPDRGFTGGYTF. The CDR3 region has the DNA TGCGCCAGCAGCCAACCCGACCGGGGATTCACGGGAGGCTACACCTTC.

CDR3 nucleotides: TGTGCCAGCTCACCACCGGTCTCCCTCACTTTCTTCGAGCAGTACTTC. This encodes CASSPPVSLTFFEQYF. The chain is built from TRBV18 and TRBJ2-7, with no clear D. CDR1 and CDR2 from the germline V gene are KGHSH and LQKENI. The length of the CDR3 is 16 residues. The ends were cut back, 0 bases at V and 6 bases at J, with 18 bases in the middle.

The rearrangement joins TRBV29-1 to TRBJ2-2; TRBD1 aligns across 7 bases. V gave up 1 base and J gave up 1 base; unmatched junction bases: 9. From germline, CDR1 is SQVTM and CDR2 ANQGSEA. The CDR3 is 17 amino acids. The CDR3 DNA sequence: TGCAGCGTTGAAGTACCCGGCAGGGGGTGGAACACCGGGGAGCTGTTTTTT. Translated, it gives CSVEVPGRGWNTGELFF.

The gene calls are TRBV9 and TRBJ1-1; 7 bases fit TRBD1. This CDR3 region has 15 residues. Germline trimming cut 3 bases from V and 2 bases from J; bases unmatched to any gene: 7. CDR1 SGDLS and CDR2 YYNGEE come from the germline V gene. The CDR3 DNA sequence: TGTGCCAGCAGCGAGGCGGGACAGATCAACACTGAAGCTTTCTTT. It codes for CASSEAGQINTEAFF. Full variable domain (remainder filled in from reference TRBV9 and TRBJ1-1): DSGVTQTPKHLITATGQRVTLRCSPRSGDLSVYWYQQSLDQGLQFLIQYYNGEERAKGNILERFSAQQFPDLHSELNLSSLELGDSALYFCASSEAGQINTEAFFGQGTRLTVV.

The chain has TRBV19 and TRBJ2-7; 10 bases are a match to TRBD1. This CDR3 is 16 amino acids long. Germline V lookup: CDR1 LNHDA, CDR2 SQIVND (reference sequence). The V segment lost 4 bases and the J segment 3 bases; nucleotides outside the gene matches: 9. Written as DNA, the CDR3 is TGTGCCAGTAGTACACTCTCCGGGACAGGGGTCTACGAGCAGTACTTC. Translation: CASSTLSGTGVYEQYF. Full variable domain (remainder filled in from reference TRBV19 and TRBJ2-7): DGGITQSPKYLFRKEGQNVTLSCEQNLNHDAMYWYRQDPGQGLRLIYYSQIVNDFQKGDIAEGYSVSREKKESFPLTVTSAQKNPTAFYLCASSTLSGTGVYEQYFGPGTRLTVT.

The chain employs TRBV7-2 and TRBJ2-5; possible D gene TRBD2, 6 bases. Germline V gene data show CDR1 as SGHTA and CDR2 as FQGNSA. V dropped 0 bases and J dropped 1 base, with 12 bases sitting between them. The CDR3 spans 16 residues. The CDR3 sequence is CASSLALARPQETQYF. The CDR3 DNA sequence: TGTGCCAGCAGCTTAGCACTAGCAAGACCCCAAGAGACCCAGTACTTC.

This rearrangement joins TRBV12-3 or TRBV12-4 to TRBJ1-2, with a weak D call TRBD1 (6 bases). The CDR3 contains 11 residues. Trimming removed 8 bases from V and 7 bases from J, with 11 bases in between. CDR3 region: CASSQGTGYTF. For the CDR3, the DNA is TGTGCCAGCTCGCAGGGGACTGGCTACACCTTC.

The rearrangement joins TRBV2 to TRBJ2-2; TRBD1 matches at 7 bases. This CDR3 spans 16 amino acids. V was clipped by 6 bases and J by 0 bases; unmatched bases: 7. Per germline, CDR1 SNHLY and CDR2 FYNNEI. This CDR3 reads CASRRTGATNTGELFF. DNA for the CDR3: TGTGCCAGCAGGCGAACAGGGGCGACGAACACCGGGGAGCTGTTTTTT.

The rearrangement links TRBV10-2 to TRBJ1-1, with D perhaps TRBD1 (6 bases). CDR3 length: 13 residues. Looked up from germline, CDR1 is WSHSY and CDR2 is SAAADI. V was clipped by 3 bases and J by 4 bases, with 9 bases between them. The CDR3 coding sequence is TGCGCCAGCAGTGATGGGGGCGGCACTGAAGCTTTCTTT. Its translation: CASSDGGGTEAFF.

This clone was counted a single time. The chain uses TRBV5-1 and TRBJ2-3; 9 bases are a match to TRBD2. The V segment lost 1 base and the J segment 3 bases; nucleotides outside the gene matches: 6. This CDR3 region has 16 residues. Per germline, CDR1 SGHRS and CDR2 YFSETQ. CDR3 DNA sequence: TGCGCCAGCAGCTTGTTGCGGGGGGGTGCGACAGATACGCAGTATTTT. This encodes CASSLLRGGATDTQYF.

The chain combines TRBV12-3 or TRBV12-4 with TRBJ1-1; D remains unclear. V dropped 7 bases and J dropped 3 bases, with 12 bases sitting between them. The CDR3 is made up of 13 amino acids. The CDR3 DNA reads as TGTGCCAGCACCCCCCGGAGGGACACTGAAGCTTTCTTT. Translated, it gives CASTPRRDTEAFF.

This chain links TRBV11-2 with TRBJ1-1; D possibly corresponds to TRBD1 (6 bases). The CDR3 totals 14 residues. Trimming took 3 bases from V and 10 from J, leaving 18 bases between them. Germline loops: CDR1 SGHAT, CDR2 FQNNGV. This chain's CDR3 is CASSLVRQEGRAFF. The CDR3 DNA reads as TGTGCCAGCAGCTTGGTTCGACAGGAAGGTAGAGCTTTCTTT.

The chain links TRBV11-2 to TRBJ2-5; 10 nucleotides align to TRBD2. V was pared by 5 bases and J by 6 bases, with 9 bases of the junction left unmatched. Germline loops: CDR1 SGHAT, CDR2 FQNNGV. The CDR3 covers 15 residues. CDR3 in DNA: TGTGCCAGCAGCCCCCGAGCTAGCGGGGGACAGACCCAGTACTTC. Residues: CASSPRASGGQTQYF.

This chain joins TRBV19 and TRBJ1-5, with a tentative D call TRBD1 (6 bases). This CDR3 spans 15 amino acids. Germline CDR1 and CDR2: LNHDA and SQIVND (reference sequence). The V and J ends lost 3 bases and 10 bases respectively, with 19 bases between them. The CDR3 nucleotides are TGTGCCAGTAGTATGTGGTCGGGGGGCGAGGAACCCCAGCATTTT. It specifies CASSMWSGGEEPQHF.

The chain links TRBV7-2 to TRBJ2-2; the match to TRBD1 covers 9 bases. CDR3 size: 17 residues. Looked up from germline, CDR1 is SGHTA and CDR2 is FQGNSA. V dropped 7 bases and J dropped 7; count of bases not matched to a gene: 16. Here the CDR3 reads CASTPTSGTGRGGELFF. CDR3 sequence (DNA): TGTGCCAGCACCCCGACCTCCGGGACAGGGAGAGGCGGGGAGCTGTTTTTT.

The V call is TRBV19, the J call TRBJ1-1; D is unclear. CDR1 and CDR2 (germline): LNHDA, SQIVND (reference sequence). Trimming took off 5 bases at V and 4 bases at J, with 11 bases between the two ends. The CDR3 is made up of 13 amino acids. CDR3 coding DNA: TGTGCCAGTAGTCCCTCCGTCCCCACTGAAGCTTTCTTT. It specifies CASSPSVPTEAFF.

V gene TRBV19 combines with J gene TRBJ1-1; tentative D call: TRBD1 (5 bases). The CDR3 loop spans 11 amino acids. CDR1 and CDR2 (germline): LNHDA, SQIVND (reference sequence). Trimming shortened V by 2 bases and J by 7 bases, and 5 bases separated the two germline ends. CDR3: CASSIQGEAFF. CDR3 DNA sequence: TGTGCCAGTAGTATACAGGGTGAAGCTTTCTTT. Together with reference TRBV19 and TRBJ1-1, the CDR3 gives the full variable domain: DGGITQSPKYLFRKEGQNVTLSCEQNLNHDAMYWYRQDPGQGLRLIYYSQIVNDFQKGDIAEGYSVSREKKESFPLTVTSAQKNPTAFYLCASSIQGEAFFGQGTRLTVV.

A remark on this clone: Sequence at one end of the junction differs from germline and may be a read error. The rearrangement uses TRBV7-2 and TRBJ2-1; 9 nucleotides agree with TRBD2. This CDR3 region has 13 residues. In germline, CDR1 is SGHTA, CDR2 FQGNSA. The DNA of the CDR3 is TGTGCCAGCAGCTTAGCAGGCAGCGGGGGGTCGGTCTTC. Protein: CASSLAGSGGSVF.

The chain uses TRBV5-1 and TRBJ2-2; D is possibly TRBD1 (5 bases). Trimming shortened V by 2 bases and J by 7 bases, and 21 bases separated the two germline ends. The germline V gene has CDR1 SGHRS and CDR2 YFSETQ. The CDR3 runs 17 residues. CDR3 protein: CASSFLPDRPLHGELFF. The CDR3 DNA sequence: TGCGCCAGCAGCTTTCTTCCCGACAGACCTCTCCACGGGGAGCTGTTTTTT.

V and J are TRBV7-9 and TRBJ2-1; 10 nucleotides agree with TRBD2. V dropped 5 bases and J dropped 4; count of bases not matched to a gene: 8. The CDR3 loop spans 16 amino acids. Germline CDR1 SEHNR, CDR2 FQNEAQ (reference sequence). CDR3 in DNA: TGTGCCAGCAGCCCACTAGCGGGGCGAGCATACAATGAGCAGTTCTTC. Amino acids: CASSPLAGRAYNEQFF.

The genes are TRBV6-5 and TRBJ1-1; 7 nucleotides agree with TRBD1. Germline V gene data show CDR1 as MNHEY and CDR2 as SVGAGI. The V and J ends lost 7 bases and 5 bases, in that order; junction bases with no gene match: 7. The length of the CDR3 is 13 residues. For the CDR3, the DNA is TGTGCCAGCATTGGCGACAGGGAGACTGAAGCTTTCTTT. Translating gives CASIGDRETEAFF.

CDR3 amino acids: CASSLYRGDFYNEQFF. The CDR3 DNA follows: TGTGCCAGCAGCTTGTATCGTGGAGATTTCTACAATGAGCAGTTCTTC. The chain couples TRBV5-6 to TRBJ2-1; D unclear. Deletions cut 1 base from V and 3 bases from J, with 14 bases between. This CDR3 contains 16 residues. The V gene's germline CDR1 is SGHDT and CDR2 YYEEEE.

This clone was seen once. This sequence joins TRBV7-2 and TRBJ2-7; 9 nucleotides align to TRBD2. The CDR3 contains 15 residues. The V and J ends lost 5 bases and 2 bases, in that order; junction bases with no gene match: 7. CDR1 SGHTA and CDR2 FQGNSA come from the germline V gene. This CDR3 is CASSTGTSLTYEQYF. The CDR3 nucleotides read TGTGCCAGCAGCACCGGGACTAGCCTCACCTACGAGCAGTACTTC.

This clone was detected only once. The rearrangement links TRBV15 to TRBJ1-1; D remains unclear. V shed 5 bases and J shed 2 bases, with 15 bases lying between them. The CDR3 is 15 residues long. The V gene's germline CDR1 is LNHNV and CDR2 YYDKDF (reference sequence). The CDR3 DNA reads as TGTGCCACCAGCTTCCAGACTCCGGGAAACACTGAAGCTTTCTTT. Its protein is CATSFQTPGNTEAFF.